The rows below give T cell receptor beta chains drawn from one sample of a study of patients and donors after allogeneic stem cell transplantation. Each CDR3 protein is one row after TCRdb ran MiXCR on the RT-PCR reads. The table includes about 410,000 distinct CDR3 sequences, 16% detected once. The sequencing input was blood, either unsorted or a sorted T cell fraction (not recorded which). The receptors here all came from a human donor who was either an allogeneic HSCT recipient or a stem cell or donor lymphocyte infusion donor (not recorded which). It is not recorded whose cells these are; they may come from a transplant donor. Each CDR3 is given with its conserved first and last residue. A D gene is named only where the DNA matches it firmly. Clone size is stated in some rows and not others, as once, few, many or a class when expanded.

v_call,cdr3_length,d_call,j_call,clone_size,cdr3_aa,cdr3_nt
TRBV12-3/TRBV12-4,16,TRBD1,TRBJ2-1,NA,CASSTNRDRIYNEQFF,TGTGCCAGCAGTACGAACCGGGACAGGATTTACAATGAGCAGTTCTTC
TRBV29-1,12,NA,TRBJ1-2,NA,CSVPGPSDGYTF,TGCAGCGTCCCCGGACCGTCGGATGGCTACACCTTC
TRBV6-1,15,NA,TRBJ2-7,few,CAIQGGFSTSYEQYF,TGTGCCATCCAGGGGGGCTTTTCCACCTCCTACGAGCAGTACTTC
TRBV12-3/TRBV12-4,17,TRBD2,TRBJ2-2,many,CASRASGRGVSTGELFF,TGTGCCAGCAGAGCTAGCGGGAGAGGGGTTTCCACCGGGGAGCTGTTTTTT
TRBV5-1,15,NA,TRBJ1-4,few,CASSLARGEYEKLFF,TGCGCCAGCAGCTTGGCCCGGGGAGAGTATGAAAAACTGTTTTTT
TRBV30,18,TRBD2,TRBJ2-1,few,CAWSGGTSGASSYNEQFF,TGTGCCTGGAGTGGGGGGACTAGCGGGGCGAGCTCCTACAATGAGCAGTTCTTC
TRBV20-1,15,TRBD2,TRBJ2-3,few,CSARTGTSGTDTQYF,TGCAGTGCTCGGACCGGGACTAGCGGCACAGATACGCAGTATTTT
TRBV10-3,14,NA,TRBJ2-1,NA,CAITSDGREDEQFF,TGTGCCATCACTTCAGACGGACGCGAGGATGAGCAGTTCTTC
TRBV12-3/TRBV12-4,15,NA,TRBJ2-1,many,CASSLRTWGFNEQFF,TGTGCCAGCAGTTTACGGACATGGGGTTTCAATGAGCAGTTCTTC
TRBV2,12,TRBD1,TRBJ2-5,NA,CASRDRGETQYF,TGTGCCAGCAGAGACAGGGGAGAGACCCAGTACTTC
TRBV4-2,14,NA,TRBJ1-2,few,CASSPELNPYGYTF,TGTGCCAGCAGCCCGGAGCTAAATCCCTATGGCTACACCTTC
TRBV27,13,TRBD1,TRBJ2-1,many,CASSFGQGNEQFF,TGTGCCAGCAGTTTCGGACAGGGGAATGAGCAGTTCTTC
TRBV12-3/TRBV12-4,13,NA,TRBJ1-1,NA,CASSLMRGSEAFF,TGTGCCAGCAGTTTAATGCGGGGAAGTGAAGCTTTCTTT
TRBV7-9,16,TRBD1,TRBJ2-3,few,CASRPRRDRVSDTQYF,TGTGCCAGCAGGCCTAGGAGGGACAGGGTATCAGATACGCAGTATTTT
TRBV11-2,13,NA,TRBJ2-5,few,CASSPRLQETQYF,TGTGCCAGCAGCCCCCGCCTACAAGAGACCCAGTACTTC
TRBV19,13,NA,TRBJ2-4,NA,CASSALAKNIQYF,TGTGCCAGTAGTGCACTAGCCAAAAACATTCAGTACTTC
TRBV5-6,19,NA,TRBJ2-4,many,CASSLDAGFNPIAKNIQYF,TGTGCCAGCAGCTTGGACGCAGGGTTCAACCCTATAGCCAAAAACATTCAGTACTTC
TRBV5-6,15,NA,TRBJ2-7,few,CASSYPVAAPYEQYF,TGTGCCAGCAGCTACCCCGTAGCGGCACCCTACGAGCAGTACTTC
TRBV4-2,13,NA,TRBJ2-1,many,CASSPQAYNEQFF,TGTGCCAGCAGCCCACAGGCCTACAATGAGCAGTTCTTC
TRBV7-9,17,NA,TRBJ1-2,NA,CASSLGGRDFRNYGYTF,TGTGCCAGCAGCTTAGGGGGCCGGGACTTCAGGAACTATGGCTACACCTTC
TRBV3-1,18,NA,TRBJ2-3,few,CASSQDNIGSGFQDTQYF,TGTGCCAGCAGCCAAGATAACATCGGGAGCGGGTTTCAGGATACGCAGTATTTT
TRBV13,16,TRBD1,TRBJ2-7,few,CASSLGGDRDPYEQYF,TGTGCCAGCAGCTTAGGCGGGGACAGGGACCCCTACGAGCAGTACTTC
TRBV12-3/TRBV12-4,12,NA,TRBJ2-3,many,CAGGVSTDTQYF,TGTGCCGGCGGGGTCTCCACAGATACGCAGTATTTT